This T cell receptor (beta chain) emerged from a study of beta chain features in type 1 diabetes. Regarding the study as a whole: The naive, central memory and Treg TCRB repertoires looked more alike in patients than they did in healthy donors. TCRB CDR3s were moderately but significantly shorter in Type 1 diabetes patients in all four CD4+ subsets. Sequencing used cDNA, and cells with high TCR expression could therefore be over-represented. The question of HLA type influencing TCRB rearrangement was one that remained unresolved here.

Trimming took 3 bases from V and 10 from J; bases not matched to a gene: 8. The CDR3 has 14 amino acids. Germline assignment: CDR1 MDHEN and CDR2 SYDVKM. Regarding this clone: Its antigen remains unidentified.

Expressed TCRB transcripts got sequenced, as all isolated RNA was reverse transcribed. Here immunoSEQ multiplex PCR was the method, and the copy in TCRdb shows in-frame clones only, minus some. The data contain about 650,000 clones, roughly 12% of them singletons. This TCR derives from a man aged 25 to 40 with type 1 diabetes. The sample consisted of naive CD4+ T cells from blood. This chain connects TRBV28 to TRBJ2-1; 8 bases fit TRBD1. The DNA of the CDR3 is TGTGCCAGCAGTTTGGGACAGGCGGCCAAGGAGCAGTTCTTC. This translates into CASSLGQAAKEQFF.